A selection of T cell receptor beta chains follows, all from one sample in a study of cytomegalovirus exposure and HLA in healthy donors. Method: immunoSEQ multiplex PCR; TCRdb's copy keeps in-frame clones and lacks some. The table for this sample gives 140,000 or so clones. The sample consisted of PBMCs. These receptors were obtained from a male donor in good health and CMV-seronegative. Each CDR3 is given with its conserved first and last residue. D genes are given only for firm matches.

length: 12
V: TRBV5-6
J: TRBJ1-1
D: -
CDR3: CASSSGGTEAFF
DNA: TGTGCCAGCAGTTCGGGGGGCACTGAAGCCTTCTTT

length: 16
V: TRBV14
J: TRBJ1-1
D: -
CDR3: CASSQGPNRDSTEAFF
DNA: TGTGCCAGCAGCCAGGGCCCCAACAGGGATAGCACTGAAGCTTTCTTT

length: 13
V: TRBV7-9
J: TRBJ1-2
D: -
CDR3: CASSSTVYRGYTF
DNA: TGTGCCAGCAGCTCGACAGTCTACCGTGGCTACACCTTC

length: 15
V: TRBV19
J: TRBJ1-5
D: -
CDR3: CASSMFLVLRQPQHF
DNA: TGTGCCAGTAGTATGTTTCTGGTTTTGCGTCAGCCCCAGCATTTT

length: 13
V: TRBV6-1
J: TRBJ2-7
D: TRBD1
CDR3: CATERQGPHEQYF
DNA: TGTGCCACCGAACGACAGGGTCCCCACGAGCAGTACTTC

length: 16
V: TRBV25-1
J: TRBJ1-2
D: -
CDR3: CASSEPTLGGLYGYTF
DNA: TGTGCCAGCAGTGAACCCACCCTAGGCGGACTCTATGGCTACACCTTC

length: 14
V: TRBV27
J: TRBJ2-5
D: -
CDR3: CASSQTESGETQYF
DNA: TGTGCCAGCAGTCAGACGGAATCAGGAGAGACCCAGTACTTC

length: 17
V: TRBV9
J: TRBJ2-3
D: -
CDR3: CASSITGEVGAMDTQYF
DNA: TGTGCCAGCAGCATTACCGGGGAGGTGGGAGCAATGGATACGCAGTATTTT

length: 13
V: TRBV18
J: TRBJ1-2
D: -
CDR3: CASSPDTNYGYTF
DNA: TGTGCCAGCTCACCGGACACTAACTATGGCTACACCTTC

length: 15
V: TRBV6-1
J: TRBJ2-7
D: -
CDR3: CASSVIGDSRSEQYF
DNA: TGTGCCAGCAGTGTTATCGGAGATTCCCGCTCCGAGCAGTACTTC

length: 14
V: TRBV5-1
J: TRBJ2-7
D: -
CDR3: CASSLAPTRYEQYF
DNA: TGCGCCAGCAGCTTGGCCCCCACGCGCTACGAGCAGTACTTC

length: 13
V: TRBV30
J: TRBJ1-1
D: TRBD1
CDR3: CAWSSTRGTEAFF
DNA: TGTGCCTGGAGCTCAACCAGGGGGACTGAAGCTTTCTTT

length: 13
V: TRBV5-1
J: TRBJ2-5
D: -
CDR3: CASSSLQQETQYF
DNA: TGCGCCAGCAGCTCCTTACAACAAGAGACCCAGTACTTC

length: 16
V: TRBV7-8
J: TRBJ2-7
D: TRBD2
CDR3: CASSLAELAGPYEQYF
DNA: TGTGCCAGCAGCTTAGCGGAACTAGCGGGCCCCTACGAGCAGTACTTC

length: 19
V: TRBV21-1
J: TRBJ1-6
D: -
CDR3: CASSKRGRVNPSYNSPLHF
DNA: TGTGCCAGCAGCAAACGCGGCAGGGTGAACCCCTCCTATAATTCACCCCTCCACTTT

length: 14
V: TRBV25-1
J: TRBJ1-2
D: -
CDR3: CASSDAAGSAGYTF
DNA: TGTGCCAGCAGTGACGCAGCCGGGTCGGCGGGCTACACCTTC

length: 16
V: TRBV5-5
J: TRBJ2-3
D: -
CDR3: CASSQSGGGSADTQYF
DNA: TGTGCCAGCAGCCAAAGTGGAGGGGGCTCCGCAGATACGCAGTATTTT

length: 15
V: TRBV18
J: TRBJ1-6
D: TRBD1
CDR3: CASSPGQGLPSPLHF
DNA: TGTGCCAGCTCACCGGGACAGGGGCTACCTTCACCCCTCCACTTT

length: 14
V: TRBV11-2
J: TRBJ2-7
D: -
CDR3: CASSLDAGRYEQYF
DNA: TGTGCCAGCAGCTTAGACGCAGGGCGCTACGAGCAGTACTTC

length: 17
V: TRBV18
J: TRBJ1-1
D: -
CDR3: CASSPRSPGSLDTEAFF
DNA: TGTGCCAGCTCACCAAGGTCCCCAGGGTCATTAGACACTGAAGCTTTCTTT

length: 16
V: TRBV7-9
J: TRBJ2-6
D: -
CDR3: CASSLNINSGANVLTF
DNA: TGTGCCAGCAGCTTAAACATCAACTCTGGGGCCAACGTCCTGACTTTC

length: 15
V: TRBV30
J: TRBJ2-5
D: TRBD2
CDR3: CAWSRGTRSQETQYF
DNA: TGTGCCTGGAGTCGGGGGACTAGGAGCCAGGAGACCCAGTACTTC

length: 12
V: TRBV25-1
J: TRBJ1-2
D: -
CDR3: CASSERENGYTF
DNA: TGTGCCAGCAGTGAACGTGAGAATGGCTACACCTTC